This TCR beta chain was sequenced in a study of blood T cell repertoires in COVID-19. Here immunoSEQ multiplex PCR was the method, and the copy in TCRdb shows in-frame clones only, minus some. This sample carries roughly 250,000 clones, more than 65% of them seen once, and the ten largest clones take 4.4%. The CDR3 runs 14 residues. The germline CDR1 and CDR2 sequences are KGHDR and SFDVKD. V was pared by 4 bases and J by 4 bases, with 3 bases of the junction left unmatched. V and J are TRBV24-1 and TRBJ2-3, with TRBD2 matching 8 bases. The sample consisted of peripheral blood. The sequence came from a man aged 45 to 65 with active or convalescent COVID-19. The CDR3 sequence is CATSDPGLADTQYF. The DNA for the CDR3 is TGTGCCACCAGTGACCCGGGACTAGCAGATACGCAGTATTTT.